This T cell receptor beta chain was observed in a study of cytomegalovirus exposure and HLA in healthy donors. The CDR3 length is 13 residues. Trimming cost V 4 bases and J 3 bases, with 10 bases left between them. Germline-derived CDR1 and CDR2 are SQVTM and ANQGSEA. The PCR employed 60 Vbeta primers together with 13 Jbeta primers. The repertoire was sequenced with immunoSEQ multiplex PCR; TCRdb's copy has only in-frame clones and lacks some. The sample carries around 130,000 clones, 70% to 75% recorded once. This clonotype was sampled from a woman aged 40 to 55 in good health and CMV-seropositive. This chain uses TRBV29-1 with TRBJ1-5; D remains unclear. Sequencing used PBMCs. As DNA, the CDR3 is TGCAGCGTTGCTCTAGGAGCCAATCAGCCCCAGCATTTT. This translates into CSVALGANQPQHF.